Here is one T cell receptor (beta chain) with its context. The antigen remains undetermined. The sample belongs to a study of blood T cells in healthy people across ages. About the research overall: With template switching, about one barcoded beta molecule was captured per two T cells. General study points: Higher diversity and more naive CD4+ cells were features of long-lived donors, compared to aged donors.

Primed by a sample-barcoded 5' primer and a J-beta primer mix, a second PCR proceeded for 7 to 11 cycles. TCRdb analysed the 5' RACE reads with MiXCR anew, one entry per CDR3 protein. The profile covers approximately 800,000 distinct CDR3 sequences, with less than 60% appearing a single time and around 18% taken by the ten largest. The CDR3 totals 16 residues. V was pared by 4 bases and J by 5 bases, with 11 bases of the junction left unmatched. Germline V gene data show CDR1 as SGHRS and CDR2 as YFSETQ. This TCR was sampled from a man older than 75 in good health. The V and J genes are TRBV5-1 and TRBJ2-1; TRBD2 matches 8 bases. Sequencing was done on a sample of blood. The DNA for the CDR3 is TGCGCCAGCAGCCCCCTGGGAGCGGGAGTTAACAATGAGCAGTTCTTC. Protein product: CASSPLGAGVNNEQFF.